This T cell receptor beta chain was obtained from a study of blood T cell repertoires in COVID-19. Overall study context: The United States, Italy and Spain were the sources of the acute and convalescent COVID-19 samples. In each case, the material was cDNA or gDNA derived from T cells, B-cell-depleted T cells, or PBMCs.

Unmatched junction bases numbered 11, after V lost 1 base and J lost 8 bases. The CDR3 sequence is 17 residues long. Germline V CDR1 and CDR2: SEHNR, FQNEAQ (reference sequence). Authors' processing steps: Nucleated cell number was recorded as an estimate derived from reference gene primer amplification. Produced via immunoSEQ multiplex PCR; TCRdb's table is partial and in-frame only. From that table come the V and J calls and clone size; the DNA was used to work out D and trimming. The data contain hundreds of thousands of clones, about nine tenths of them seen just once; the ten biggest clones take up 6% to 8%. This clone has a single count. A Seattle source enrolled patients during active infection and followed them longitudinally.

This sequence joins TRBV7-9 and TRBJ2-1, with 10 bases matching TRBD2. Source material: peripheral blood. This sequence originates from a woman in her seventies with COVID-19, enrolled during active disease. The CDR3 sequence is CASSLVRLSGGAYEQFF. CDR3 coding DNA: TGTGCCAGCAGCTTAGTAAGGCTCAGCGGGGGGGCCTATGAGCAGTTCTTC. Based on the CDR3 plus reference TRBV7-9 and TRBJ2-1, the full variable domain is DTGVSQNPRHKITKRGQNVTFRCDPISEHNRLYWYRQTLGQGPEFLTYFQNEAQLEKSRLLSDRFSAERPKGSFSTLEIQRTEQGDSAMYLCASSLVRLSGGAYEQFFGPGTRLTVL.